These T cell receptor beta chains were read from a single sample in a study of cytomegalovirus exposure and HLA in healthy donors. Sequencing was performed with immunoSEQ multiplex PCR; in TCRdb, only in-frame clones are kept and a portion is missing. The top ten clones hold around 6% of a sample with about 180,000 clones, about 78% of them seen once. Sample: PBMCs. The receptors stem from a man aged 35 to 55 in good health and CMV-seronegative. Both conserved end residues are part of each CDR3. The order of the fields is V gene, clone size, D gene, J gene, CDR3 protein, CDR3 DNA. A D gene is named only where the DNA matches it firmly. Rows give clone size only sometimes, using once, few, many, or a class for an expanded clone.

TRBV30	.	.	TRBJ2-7	CAWSDLGTRSYEQYF	TGTGCCTGGAGTGACCTCGGGACAAGGTCCTACGAGCAGTACTTC
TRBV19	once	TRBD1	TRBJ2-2	CASSVGQGEGTGELFF	TGTGCCAGTAGTGTTGGACAGGGGGAGGGCACCGGGGAGCTGTTTTTT
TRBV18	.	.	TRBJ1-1	CASSPYEGETEAFF	TGTGCCAGCTCACCATATGAGGGGGAAACTGAAGCTTTCTTT
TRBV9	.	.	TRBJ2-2	CASSPPGTGELFF	TGTGCCAGCAGCCCACCGGGAACCGGGGAGCTGTTTTTT
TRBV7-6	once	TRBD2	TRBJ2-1	CASSPTSDSTAAYNEQFF	TGTGCCAGCAGCCCCACTAGCGACTCGACGGCAGCCTACAATGAGCAGTTCTTC
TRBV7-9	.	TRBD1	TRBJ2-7	CASSLRGTGWYEQYF	TGTGCCAGCAGCTTACGTGGGACAGGGTGGTACGAGCAGTACTTC
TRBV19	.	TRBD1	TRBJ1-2	CASSLDRVYYGYTF	TGTGCCAGTAGTCTGGACAGGGTGTACTATGGCTACACCTTC
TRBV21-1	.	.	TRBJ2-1	CASRASAEYDNEQFF	TGTGCCAGCAGGGCTAGTGCGGAGTATGACAATGAGCAGTTCTTC
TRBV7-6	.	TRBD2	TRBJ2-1	CASSLDAGGYNEQFF	TGTGCCAGCAGCTTAGATGCGGGGGGCTACAATGAGCAGTTCTTC
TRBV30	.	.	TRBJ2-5	CAYNRAIQETQYF	TGTGCCTACAACAGGGCTATACAAGAGACCCAGTACTTC
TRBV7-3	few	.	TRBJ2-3	CASSSRGDTQYF	TGTGCCAGCAGCTCGAGGGGGGATACGCAGTATTTT
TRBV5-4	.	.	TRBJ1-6	CASRSREGDSPLHF	TGTGCCAGCAGATCCAGGGAGGGGGATTCACCCCTCCACTTT
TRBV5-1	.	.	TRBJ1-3	CASSSRDTGNTIYF	TGCGCCAGCAGCTCACGGGACACTGGAAACACCATATATTTT
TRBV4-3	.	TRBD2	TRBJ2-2	CASSQAQREVGTGELFF	TGCGCCAGCAGCCAAGCCCAGCGGGAGGTAGGCACCGGGGAGCTGTTTTTT
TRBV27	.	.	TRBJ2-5	CASSLISQYF	TGTGCCAGCAGTTTAATATCCCAGTACTTC
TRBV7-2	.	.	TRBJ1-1	CASSLARGLVAFF	TGTGCCAGCAGCTTAGCGAGAGGGCTCGTTGCTTTCTTT
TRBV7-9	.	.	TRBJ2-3	CASSPRGLREVADTQYF	TGTGCCAGCAGCCCTCGAGGACTAAGGGAAGTGGCAGATACGCAGTATTTT
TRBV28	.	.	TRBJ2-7	CASSPPGRTYEQYF	TGTGCCAGCAGTCCCCCGGGGAGGACCTACGAGCAGTACTTC
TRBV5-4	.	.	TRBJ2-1	CASSLAGRDNEQFF	TGTGCCAGCAGCTTGGCGGGCAGGGACAATGAGCAGTTCTTC
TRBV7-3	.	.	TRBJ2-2	CASSLRRGRGTGELFF	TGTGCCAGCAGCTTAAGGAGGGGGAGGGGCACCGGGGAGCTGTTTTTT
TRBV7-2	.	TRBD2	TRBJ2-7	CASSFAVAGSYEQYF	TGTGCCAGCAGCTTTGCTGTAGCGGGCTCCTACGAGCAGTACTTC
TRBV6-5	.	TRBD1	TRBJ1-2	CASSRGQLNYGYTF	TGTGCCAGCAGCCGGGGACAGCTTAACTATGGCTACACCTTC